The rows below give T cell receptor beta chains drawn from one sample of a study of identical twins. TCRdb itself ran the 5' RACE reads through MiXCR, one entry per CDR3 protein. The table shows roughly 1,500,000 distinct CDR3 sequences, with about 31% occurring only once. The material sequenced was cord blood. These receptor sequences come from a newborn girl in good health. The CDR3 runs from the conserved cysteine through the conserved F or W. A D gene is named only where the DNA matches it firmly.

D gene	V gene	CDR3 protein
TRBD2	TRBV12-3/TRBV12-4	CASNLAGFSTDTQYF
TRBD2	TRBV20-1	CSASPLAGEQFF
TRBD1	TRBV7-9	CASSRRQGIDSPLHF
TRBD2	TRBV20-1	CSALKWTSGATYNEQYF
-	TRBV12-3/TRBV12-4	CASSLDTRYEQYF
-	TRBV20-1	CSAPSSGTSTDTQYF
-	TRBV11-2	CASSPTRGYGYTF
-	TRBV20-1	CSARWGAAGNTIYF
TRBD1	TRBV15	CATSRDRDQPQHF
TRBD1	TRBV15	CATSVTGTYNEQYF
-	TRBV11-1	CASSLGRLREYNEQYF
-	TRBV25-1	CASSDPTGREYF
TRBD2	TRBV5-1	CASSFTSGVNTGELFF
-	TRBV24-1	CAASDSDSYYGYTF
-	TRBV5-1	CASTMFGGMNTEAFF
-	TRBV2	CASSLGEAYEQYF
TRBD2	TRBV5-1	CASSWGGRLATDTQYF
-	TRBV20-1	CSARDTEIEAFF
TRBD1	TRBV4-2	CASRGSGTGLYEQYF
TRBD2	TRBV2	CASRGTSGVFGTDTQYF
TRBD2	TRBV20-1	CSARVLAGDLDTQYF
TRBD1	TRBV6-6	CASSYPGTGGTDTQYF
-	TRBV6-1	CASTKPREGPSEKLFF
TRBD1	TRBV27	CASSFLQGEQYF
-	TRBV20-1	CSASHGPQETQYF
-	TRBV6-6	CASLISGRESPLHF
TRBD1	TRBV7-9	CASSPGQGGRNTEAFF
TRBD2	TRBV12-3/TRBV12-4	CASSPSGSRSADTQYF
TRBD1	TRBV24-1	CATSGTGSTDTQYF
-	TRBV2	CASSQGLGNEKLFF
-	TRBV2	CASTAVETQYF
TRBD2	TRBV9	CASSSGLAGSETQYF
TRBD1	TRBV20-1	CSAGSPTGTSYNEQFF
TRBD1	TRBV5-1	CASSFDGDRVYEQYF
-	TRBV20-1	CSARDYADPYEQYF
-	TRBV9	CASSVGNKETQYF
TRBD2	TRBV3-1	CASSRGGLFYNEQFF
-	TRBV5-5	CASRMWVVSGANVLTF
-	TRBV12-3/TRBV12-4	CASSFLRQETQYF
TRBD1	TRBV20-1	CSAREDRVNPRREQYF
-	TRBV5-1	CASSSYQETQFF
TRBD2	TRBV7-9	CASLLDFSGGEASTDTQYF
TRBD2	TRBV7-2	CASSFLFIASGANTGELFF
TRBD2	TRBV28	CASSAQGLPRETQFF
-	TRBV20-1	CSATGDGETQYF
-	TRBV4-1	CASSQGVAAYEQYF
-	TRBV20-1	CSARTVEGSTEAFF
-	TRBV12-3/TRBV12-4	CASSFSYNEQFF
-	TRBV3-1	CASSQDPLDYVYNEQFF
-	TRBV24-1	CATKAAPRPYEQYF
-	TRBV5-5	CASTLGLDSPLHF